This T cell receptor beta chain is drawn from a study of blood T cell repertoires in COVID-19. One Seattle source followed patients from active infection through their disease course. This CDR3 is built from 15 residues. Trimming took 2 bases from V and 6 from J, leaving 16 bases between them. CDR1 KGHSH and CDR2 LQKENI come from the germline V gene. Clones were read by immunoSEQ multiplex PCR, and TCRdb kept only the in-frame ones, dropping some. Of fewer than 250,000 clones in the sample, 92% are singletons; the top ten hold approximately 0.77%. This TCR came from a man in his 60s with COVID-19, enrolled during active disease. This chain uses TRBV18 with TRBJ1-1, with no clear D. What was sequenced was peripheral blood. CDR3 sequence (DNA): TGTGCCAGCTCACCAAGGGAGCTGCCGGTGGCTGAAGCTTTCTTT. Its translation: CASSPRELPVAEAFF.